The rows below give T cell receptor beta chains drawn from one sample of a study of T cells expressing NK-cell markers. TCRdb reprocessed the 5' RACE reads and keeps a single row for each CDR3 protein, giving no DNA. The data show about 260,000 distinct CDR3 sequences, and the top ten clones hold more than 3.5%. The sample taken for sequencing was blood T cells: a sorted CD56 or NKG2C T cell subset, CD4+ or CD8+ T cells, or bulk PBMC T cells (not recorded which). The receptors shown here come from a woman between 18 and 70 years old in good health. Each CDR3 is given with its conserved first and last residue.

v_call: TRBV20-1; j_call: TRBJ2-1; cdr3_aa: CSAKGSSGSWQEGQFF
v_call: TRBV29-1; j_call: TRBJ1-3; cdr3_aa: CSARTGGTTIYF
v_call: TRBV6-1; j_call: TRBJ1-1; cdr3_aa: CASILGGGNTEAFF
v_call: TRBV20-1; j_call: TRBJ2-3; cdr3_aa: CSAKQGLGTDTQYF
v_call: TRBV4-2; j_call: TRBJ2-7; cdr3_aa: CASSQVGDSSFYEQFF
v_call: TRBV3-1; j_call: TRBJ2-1; cdr3_aa: CASSQGTADPRDNEQFF
v_call: TRBV3-1; j_call: TRBJ2-1; cdr3_aa: CASSQGAEQFF
v_call: TRBV20-1; j_call: TRBJ1-5; cdr3_aa: CSAREGGWSQPQHF
v_call: TRBV10-1; j_call: TRBJ2-5; cdr3_aa: CASSTGTSISETQYF
v_call: TRBV5-1; j_call: TRBJ2-2; cdr3_aa: CASGTANTGELFF
v_call: TRBV7-2; j_call: TRBJ2-5; cdr3_aa: CAIQTSGVQETQYF
v_call: TRBV15; j_call: TRBJ1-5; cdr3_aa: CATSPGQFNQPQHF
v_call: TRBV14; j_call: TRBJ2-3; cdr3_aa: CASSQDIQPDTQYF
v_call: TRBV12-3/TRBV12-4; j_call: TRBJ1-5; cdr3_aa: CASSLASVPNQPQHF
v_call: TRBV12-3/TRBV12-4; j_call: TRBJ2-3; cdr3_aa: CASSSHLDRGDTQYF
v_call: TRBV20-1; j_call: TRBJ1-5; cdr3_aa: CSARDAGGRNQPQHF
v_call: TRBV4-3; j_call: TRBJ2-5; cdr3_aa: CASSEDWRGRQETQYF
v_call: TRBV5-1; j_call: TRBJ2-3; cdr3_aa: CASSLEAGSTDTQYF
v_call: TRBV23-1; j_call: TRBJ2-2; cdr3_aa: CASSQNRGTGTPGYELFF
v_call: TRBV15; j_call: TRBJ1-1; cdr3_aa: CATSRASGQGTEAFF
v_call: TRBV20-1; j_call: TRBJ2-7; cdr3_aa: CSARGRLYEQYF
v_call: TRBV6-1; j_call: TRBJ1-2; cdr3_aa: CASSQSGEANYGYTF
v_call: TRBV3-1; j_call: TRBJ2-5; cdr3_aa: CASSRRTSGVQETQYF